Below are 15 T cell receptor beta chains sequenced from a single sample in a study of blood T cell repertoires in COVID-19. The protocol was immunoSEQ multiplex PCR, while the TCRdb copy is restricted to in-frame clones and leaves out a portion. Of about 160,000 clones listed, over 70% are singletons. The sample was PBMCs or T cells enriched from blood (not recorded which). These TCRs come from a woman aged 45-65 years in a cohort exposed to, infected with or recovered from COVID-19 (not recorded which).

The CDR3, as DNA: TGTGCCAGCAGCCCCCTCGGGGGTGGCACAGATACGCAGTATTTT. It is translated as CASSPLGGGTDTQYF. The chain carries TRBV5-5 and TRBJ2-3; perhaps TRBD2 as D (6 bases). V lost 4 bases to trimming and J lost 1 base, with 13 bases between them. This CDR3 region has 15 residues. Per germline, CDR1 SGHKS and CDR2 YYEKEE (reference sequence).

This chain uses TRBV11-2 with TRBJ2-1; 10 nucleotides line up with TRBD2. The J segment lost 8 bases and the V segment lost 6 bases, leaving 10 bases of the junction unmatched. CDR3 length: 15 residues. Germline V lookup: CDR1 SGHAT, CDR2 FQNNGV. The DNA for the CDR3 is TGTGCCAGCAGAAGAGGACTAGCGGCTGGCGATGAGCAGTTCTTC. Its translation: CASRRGLAAGDEQFF. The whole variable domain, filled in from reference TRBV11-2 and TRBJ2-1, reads EAGVAQSPRYKIIEKRQSVAFWCNPISGHATLYWYQQILGQGPKLLIQFQNNGVVDDSQLPKDRFSAERLKGVDSTLKIQPAKLEDSAVYLCASRRGLAAGDEQFFGPGTRLTVL.

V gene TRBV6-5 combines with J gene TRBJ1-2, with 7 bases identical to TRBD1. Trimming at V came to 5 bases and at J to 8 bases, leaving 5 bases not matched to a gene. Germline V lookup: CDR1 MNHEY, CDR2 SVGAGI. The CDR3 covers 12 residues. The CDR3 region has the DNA TGTGCCAGCAGTCCCTCAGGGGGGGGCTACACCTTC. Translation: CASSPSGGGYTF.

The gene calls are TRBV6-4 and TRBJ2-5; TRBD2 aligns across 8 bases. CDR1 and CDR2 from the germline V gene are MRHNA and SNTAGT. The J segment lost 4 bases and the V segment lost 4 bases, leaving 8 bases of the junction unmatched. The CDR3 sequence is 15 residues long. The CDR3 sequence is CASSVFAGGGETQYF. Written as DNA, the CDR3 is TGTGCCAGCAGTGTGTTCGCGGGGGGCGGAGAGACCCAGTACTTC.

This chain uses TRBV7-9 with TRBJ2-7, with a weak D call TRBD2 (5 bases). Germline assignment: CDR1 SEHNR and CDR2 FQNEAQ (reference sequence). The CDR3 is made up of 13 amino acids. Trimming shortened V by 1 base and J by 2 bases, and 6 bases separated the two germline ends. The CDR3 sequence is CASSLGRAYEQYF. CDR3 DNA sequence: TGTGCCAGCAGCTTAGGGCGGGCCTACGAGCAGTACTTC.

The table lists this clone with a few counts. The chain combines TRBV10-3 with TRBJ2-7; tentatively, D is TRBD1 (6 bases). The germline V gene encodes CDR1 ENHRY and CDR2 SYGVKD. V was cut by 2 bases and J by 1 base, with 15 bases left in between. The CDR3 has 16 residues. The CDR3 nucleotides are TGTGCCATCAGTGAGGTCGTTGTTAGGGGGTCCTACGAGCAGTACTTC. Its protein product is CAISEVVVRGSYEQYF.

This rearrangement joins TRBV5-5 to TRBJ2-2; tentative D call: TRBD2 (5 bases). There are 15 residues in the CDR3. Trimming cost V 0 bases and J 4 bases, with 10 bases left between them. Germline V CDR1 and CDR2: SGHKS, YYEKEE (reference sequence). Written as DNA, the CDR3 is TGTGCCAGCAGCTTGGACGGGGTACGCACCGGGGAGCTGTTTTTT. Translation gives CASSLDGVRTGELFF.

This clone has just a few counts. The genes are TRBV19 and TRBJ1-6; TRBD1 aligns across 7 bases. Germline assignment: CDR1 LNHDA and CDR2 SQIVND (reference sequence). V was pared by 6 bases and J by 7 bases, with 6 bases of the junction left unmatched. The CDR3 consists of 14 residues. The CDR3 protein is CASSTGDLNSPLHF. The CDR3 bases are TGTGCCAGTAGCACAGGGGACCTGAATTCACCCCTCCACTTT.

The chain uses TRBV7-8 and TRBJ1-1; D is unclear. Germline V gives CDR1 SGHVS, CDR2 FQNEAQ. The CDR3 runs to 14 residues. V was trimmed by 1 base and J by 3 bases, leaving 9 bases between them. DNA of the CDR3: TGTGCCAGCAGCTTAGGACGGGAGGACACTGAAGCTTTCTTT. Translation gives CASSLGREDTEAFF.

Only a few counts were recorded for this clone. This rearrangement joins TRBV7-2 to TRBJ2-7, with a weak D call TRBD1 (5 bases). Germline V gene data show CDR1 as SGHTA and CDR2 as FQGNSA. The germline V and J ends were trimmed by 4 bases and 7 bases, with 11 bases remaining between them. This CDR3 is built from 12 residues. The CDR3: CASSSPNREQYF. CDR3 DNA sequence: TGTGCCAGCAGCTCACCCAACAGGGAGCAGTACTTC.

CDR3 sequence: CASSLDVTSGGLRGANVLTF. The CDR3 region has the DNA TGTGCCAGCAGCTTAGATGTAACTAGCGGGGGCCTCAGGGGGGCCAACGTCCTGACTTTC. J is TRBJ2-6 and V is TRBV11-2; TRBD2 aligns across 11 bases. Germline CDR1 reads SGHAT; CDR2 reads FQNNGV. This CDR3 comprises 20 residues. After removal of 0 bases from V and 4 bases from J, the junction contained 11 bases not matched to a gene.

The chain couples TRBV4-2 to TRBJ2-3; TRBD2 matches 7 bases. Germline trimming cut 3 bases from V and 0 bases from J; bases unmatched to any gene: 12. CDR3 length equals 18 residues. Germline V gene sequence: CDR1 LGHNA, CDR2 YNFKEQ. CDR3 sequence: CASSQFSGSQASTDTQYF. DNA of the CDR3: TGTGCCAGCAGCCAGTTTAGCGGGTCCCAAGCTAGCACAGATACGCAGTATTTT.

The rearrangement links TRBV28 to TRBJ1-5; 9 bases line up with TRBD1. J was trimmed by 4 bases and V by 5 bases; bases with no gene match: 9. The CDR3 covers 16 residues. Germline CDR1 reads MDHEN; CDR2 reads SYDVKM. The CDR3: CASSTDLDRGNQPQHF. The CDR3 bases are TGTGCCAGCAGTACCGACCTGGACAGGGGTAATCAGCCCCAGCATTTT.

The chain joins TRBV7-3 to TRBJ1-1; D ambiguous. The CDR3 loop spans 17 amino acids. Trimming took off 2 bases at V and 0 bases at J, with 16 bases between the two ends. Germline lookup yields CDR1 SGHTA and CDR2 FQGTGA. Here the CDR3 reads CASSLGPPQSMNTEAFF. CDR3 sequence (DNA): TGTGCCAGCAGCTTAGGTCCCCCACAGAGCATGAACACTGAAGCTTTCTTT.

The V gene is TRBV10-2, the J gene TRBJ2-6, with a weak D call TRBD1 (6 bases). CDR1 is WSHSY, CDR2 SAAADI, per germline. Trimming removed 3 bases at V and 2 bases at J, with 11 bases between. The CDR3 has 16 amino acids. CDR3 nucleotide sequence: TGCGCCAGCAGTGATCCCGGGACACCTGGGGCCAACGTCCTGACTTTC. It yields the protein CASSDPGTPGANVLTF.